The 30 T cell receptor beta chains below all came from one sample that was sequenced in a study of shared clonotypes between healthy human individuals (dated by TCRdb to 2018 to 2020). The library was prepared using the immunoSEQ multiplex PCR assay. TCRdb holds this immuneACCESS table with in-frame rearrangements only. Some clones are missing; in checked studies, unresolved V genes explain under half, and the rest has no known cause. The sample contains fewer than 700,000 clones, about 80% of them found a single time. More than 10% of the sample goes to the ten largest clones. Sequenced input: PBMCs. These receptors all come from a woman between 40 and 55 years old in good health. Some clones in this sample may be carry-over from other donors' samples.

The rearrangement uses TRBV18 and TRBJ1-5; D not resolved. The CDR3 has 17 amino acids. Looked up from germline, CDR1 is KGHSH and CDR2 is LQKENI. Trimming cost V 1 base and J 0 bases, with 13 bases left between them. The CDR3 reads CASSPLESLYSNQPQHF. Written as DNA, the CDR3 is TGTGCCAGCTCACCACTGGAGTCACTTTATAGCAATCAGCCCCAGCATTTT.

The chain couples TRBV7-2 to TRBJ2-7; D is unresolved. This CDR3 is built from 13 residues. Germline lookup yields CDR1 SGHTA and CDR2 FQGNSA. The ends were cut back, 4 bases at V and 6 bases at J, with 13 bases in the middle. The CDR3 DNA reads as TGTGCCAGCAGCTATAGCCCCTCCGGCGAGCAGTACTTC. Encoded protein: CASSYSPSGEQYF.

The chain carries TRBV28 and TRBJ2-2, with TRBD1 matching 7 bases. The ends lost 9 bases at V and 4 bases at J; junction bases unmatched: 2. The CDR3 totals 12 residues. The germline V gene encodes CDR1 MDHEN and CDR2 SYDVKM. The CDR3, as DNA: TGTGCCAGTACAGGGGCCACCGGGGAGCTGTTTTTT. Protein: CASTGATGELFF.

The CDR3 DNA follows: TGTGCCAGTAGTACGACAGGAATTGGGGAGACCCAGTACTTC. Protein sequence: CASSTTGIGETQYF. The chain combines TRBV6-6 with TRBJ2-5; D might be TRBD1 (6 bases). This CDR3 contains 14 residues. The germline gives CDR1 MNHNY, CDR2 SVGAGI (reference sequence). V shed 9 bases and J shed 5 bases, with 19 bases lying between them.

The V and J genes are TRBV10-3 and TRBJ2-7, with D hard to call. Trimming took off 2 bases at V and 4 bases at J, with 9 bases between the two ends. The CDR3 totals 13 residues. Looked up from germline, CDR1 is ENHRY and CDR2 is SYGVKD. The CDR3 reads CAISEGLGYEQYF. The CDR3 region has the DNA TGTGCCATCAGTGAGGGGTTGGGGTACGAGCAGTACTTC.

This clone was counted a few times. The chain recombines TRBV18 with TRBJ1-5; 10 bases map to TRBD1. V gave up 4 bases and J gave up 11 bases; unmatched junction bases: 5. In germline, CDR1 is KGHSH, CDR2 LQKENI. The CDR3 is 13 residues long. CDR3 residues: CASSRDRGQAQHF. CDR3 nucleotides: TGTGCCAGCTCACGCGACAGGGGGCAGGCCCAGCATTTT.

Comments on this clone: Possible read error: a much larger clone is one base away. This sample also contains other DNA sequences that code for the same CDR3. V is TRBV7-3 and J is TRBJ2-1; either TRBD1 or TRBD2 may supply D (5 bases each). CDR3 length: 15 residues. Trimming took off 0 bases at V and 6 bases at J, with 12 bases between the two ends. CDR1 and CDR2 from the germline V gene are SGHTA and FQGTGA. CDR3 amino acids: CASSLTGDSFNEQFF. The CDR3 nucleotides read TGTGCCAGCAGCTTAACGGGGGATAGTTTCAATGAGCAGTTCTTC.

The genes are TRBV28 and TRBJ2-2; D is uncertain. Germline values: CDR1 MDHEN, CDR2 SYDVKM. V was pared by 5 bases and J by 7 bases, with 11 bases between. This CDR3 spans 13 amino acids. CDR3 nucleotides: TGTGCCAGCAGTACTGGACCGTACGGGGAGCTGTTTTTT. Translation gives CASSTGPYGELFF.

The CDR3 spells CASSPGTGDSPLHF. The CDR3 DNA follows: TGTGCCAGCTCACCCGGGACAGGGGATTCACCCCTCCACTTT. This sequence joins TRBV18 and TRBJ1-6, with 10 bases identical to TRBD1. V shed 3 bases and J 8 bases; nucleotides not matched to a gene: 1. In germline, CDR1 is KGHSH, CDR2 LQKENI. This CDR3 is built from 14 residues. The variable domain in full, completed from reference TRBV18 and TRBJ1-6, reads NAGVMQNPRHLVRRRGQEARLRCSPMKGHSHVYWYRQLPEEGLKFMVYLQKENIIDESGMPKERFSAEFPKEGPSILRIQQVVRGDSAAYFCASSPGTGDSPLHFGNGTRLTVT.

The chain employs TRBV9 and TRBJ2-3; TRBD2 is a possible D gene (5 bases). This CDR3 comprises 14 residues. The germline CDR1 and CDR2 sequences are SGDLS and YYNGEE. Between the trimmed V and J ends, which lost 4 bases and 2 bases, there was a span of 11 bases. CDR3 DNA sequence: TGTGCCAGCAGCCCTGACTACCTCACAGATACGCAGTATTTT. Translation: CASSPDYLTDTQYF.

The chain recombines TRBV6-5 with TRBJ2-1, with D perhaps given as TRBD1 or TRBD2 (5 bases each). Germline assignment: CDR1 MNHEY and CDR2 SVGAGI. V was cut by 0 bases and J by 6 bases, with 15 bases left in between. The CDR3 sequence is 16 residues long. CDR3 sequence: CASSYSRTTGTNEQFF. In DNA, the CDR3 is TGTGCCAGCAGTTACTCTCGGACAACCGGGACCAATGAGCAGTTCTTC.

V usage is TRBV18 and J usage is TRBJ1-1, with unresolved D. The CDR3 contains 15 residues. Trimming removed 3 bases at V and 6 bases at J, with 17 bases between. Looked up from germline, CDR1 is KGHSH and CDR2 is LQKENI. As DNA, the CDR3 is TGTGCCAGCTCACCTCCGGGTTGGGAGGGCTCTGAAGCTTTCTTT. It translates to CASSPPGWEGSEAFF.

The chain carries TRBV4-1 and TRBJ2-1, with 14 positions matching TRBD2. Trimming at V came to 3 bases and at J to 9 bases, leaving 4 bases not matched to a gene. The CDR3 contains 15 residues. CDR1 MGHRA and CDR2 YSYEKL come from the germline V gene. CDR3 sequence: CASSQGLAGVSEQFF. The CDR3 DNA reads TGCGCCAGCAGCCAGGGACTAGCGGGAGTCAGTGAGCAGTTCTTC.

The chain has TRBV5-4 and TRBJ2-5; D is tentatively TRBD1 or TRBD2 (5 bases each). Germline loops: CDR1 SGHNT, CDR2 YYREEE (reference sequence). Trimming removed 1 base at V and 1 base at J, with 11 bases between. The CDR3 consists of 15 residues. This chain's CDR3 is CASSLFRDGQETQYF. In nucleotides, the CDR3 is TGTGCCAGCAGCTTGTTCAGGGACGGCCAAGAGACCCAGTACTTC. The entire variable domain, with the rest obtained from reference TRBV5-4 and TRBJ2-5, is as follows: ETGVTQSPTHLIKTRGQQVTLRCSSQSGHNTVSWYQQALGQGPQFIFQYYREEENGRGNFPPRFSGLQFPNYSSELNVNALELDDSALYLCASSLFRDGQETQYFGPGTRLLVL.

Of note for this clone: The sample holds other DNA sequences that translate to the same CDR3. The chain employs TRBV5-1 and TRBJ2-1, with D tentatively TRBD1 (6 bases). The CDR3 loop spans 13 amino acids. Germline CDR1 and CDR2: SGHRS and YFSETQ. Trimming pared 7 bases from V and 5 bases from J, leaving 13 bases between. CDR3 sequence reads: CASQTGDNNEQFF. Written as DNA, the CDR3 is TGCGCCAGCCAGACAGGTGATAACAATGAGCAGTTCTTC.

The table lists this clone with a few counts. The chain combines TRBV28 with TRBJ2-7; weak D call: TRBD1 (5 bases). CDR3 size: 15 residues. Germline-derived CDR1 and CDR2 are MDHEN and SYDVKM. The V end was cut by 5 bases, the J end by 5 bases, with 19 bases between. CDR3 nucleotide sequence: TGTGCCAGCAGTCCTAGTTATTCAGGGTCCCACGAGCAGTACTTC. This gives the protein CASSPSYSGSHEQYF.

On this clone: One end of the junction is discordant with germline, which a read error may explain. The J gene is TRBJ2-7, the V gene TRBV2, with D maybe TRBD1 (6 bases). The germline V gene encodes CDR1 SNHLY and CDR2 FYNNEI. The CDR3 runs 14 residues. CDR3 bases: TGTGCCAGCAAAACTCAGGGGATCTCCTCCGAGCAGTACTTC. Translation: CASKTQGISSEQYF.

This clone appeared a few times. The rearrangement joins TRBV19 to TRBJ1-5; D is unclear. V lost 5 bases to trimming and J lost 7 bases, with 12 bases between them. The CDR3 has 13 amino acids. CDR1 and CDR2 (germline): LNHDA, SQIVND (reference sequence). In nucleotides, the CDR3 is TGTGCCAGTAGTGCAGTGTGGCGGCAGCCCCAGCATTTT. The encoded protein is CASSAVWRQPQHF.

This chain connects TRBV29-1 to TRBJ2-1; D is possibly TRBD1 (5 bases). V lost 4 bases and J 6 bases, leaving 16 bases between the germline ends. The CDR3 is 14 amino acids. The germline V gene encodes CDR1 SQVTM and CDR2 ANQGSEA. CDR3 in DNA: TGCAGCGTTGTGAACAGGTTGACGGTCAATGAGCAGTTCTTC. Amino acids: CSVVNRLTVNEQFF.

This clone was counted ten times or more. The CDR3 does not close with the conserved phenylalanine or tryptophan, likely indicating a read error. No DNA is shown, since the ends of the CDR3 on it are uncertain; the CDR3 is the one TCRdb lists. The chain combines TRBV21-1 with TRBJ2-2; whether TRBD2, the table's D call, matches the DNA was not checked. TRBV21-1 is a recognized pseudogene. Both ends counted, the CDR3 spans 9 residues. The CDR3 spells CASSKGETI.

About this clone: It may be a read error: a sequence one base away is much more abundant. This chain connects TRBV29-1 to TRBJ1-5, with TRBD1 identical over 12 bases. J lost 3 bases, V lost 6 bases, and 3 bases had no gene match. Per germline, CDR1 SQVTM and CDR2 ANQGSEA. This CDR3 is built from 14 residues. CDR3 bases: TGCAGCGTCGGGACAGGGGGCTCCAATCAGCCCCAGCATTTT. Translating gives CSVGTGGSNQPQHF.

As to this clone: This may be a read error, as it is one base from a much larger clone. Other nucleotide sequences in the sample specify the same CDR3. The chain joins TRBV28 to TRBJ2-7, with 9 bases matching TRBD1. CDR3 size: 15 residues. CDR1 and CDR2 (germline): MDHEN, SYDVKM. The CDR3 loop reads CASSLLSTGGDEQYF. DNA of the CDR3: TGTGCCAGTAGTTTACTCTCGACAGGGGGGGATGAGCAGTACTTC.

The chain couples TRBV7-3 to TRBJ2-7, with 7 bases identical to TRBD1. The CDR3 is 15 residues long. V lost 5 bases to trimming and J lost 4 bases; unmatched junction nucleotides: 11. Germline V gene lookup returns CDR1 SGHTA and CDR2 FQGTGA. CDR3 sequence (DNA): TGTGCCAGCAGCCCACCGGGACAGCCGCGTTACGAGCAGTACTTC. Protein product: CASSPPGQPRYEQYF.

Comment on this clone: A read error may explain this, as a much larger clone is one base away. V usage is TRBV29-1 and J usage is TRBJ2-5; D may be TRBD2 (6 bases). The CDR3 sequence is 13 residues long. The germline V gene has CDR1 SQVTM and CDR2 ANQGSEA. The V end was cut by 6 bases, the J end by 4 bases, with 15 bases between. The CDR3 nucleotides read TGCAGCGTGGGGGGTTGGGCCCGAGAGACCCAGTACTTC. The encoded protein is CSVGGWARETQYF. The full variable domain, rest sourced from reference TRBV29-1 and TRBJ2-5, is SAVISQKPSRDICQRGTSLTIQCQVDSQVTMMFWYRQQPGQSLTLIATANQGSEATYESGFVIDKFPISRPNLTFSTLTVSNMSPEDSSIYLCSVGGWARETQYFGPGTRLLVL.

The chain links TRBV7-9 to TRBJ2-3; 10 positions agree with TRBD2. Germline loops: CDR1 SEHNR, CDR2 FQNEAQ (reference sequence). This CDR3 comprises 14 residues. V trimming: 6 bases; J trimming: 2 bases; junction bases outside the gene matches: 2. The CDR3 sequence: CASRLAGFTDTQYF. As DNA, the CDR3 is TGTGCCAGCAGACTAGCGGGATTCACAGATACGCAGTATTTT.

The J gene is TRBJ1-4, the V gene TRBV4-2, with 8 bases aligning to TRBD1. Germline V gives CDR1 LGHNA, CDR2 YNFKEQ. J was trimmed by 5 bases and V by 4 bases; bases with no gene match: 6. The CDR3 covers 15 residues. This CDR3 is CASSLRGQGNEKLFF. CDR3 in DNA: TGTGCCAGCAGCCTTAGAGGACAGGGAAATGAAAAACTGTTTTTT.

Remarks on this clone: Relative to the germline gene, one junction end is altered; a read error may explain this. The chain combines TRBV5-1 with TRBJ1-1; D might be TRBD1 (6 bases). There are 14 residues in the CDR3. In germline, CDR1 is SGHRS, CDR2 YFSETQ. The CDR3 loop is CASSFTGTNTKAFF. CDR3 bases: TGCGCCAGCAGCTTTACAGGGACGAACACTAAAGCTTTCTTT.

This clone was detected only a few times. The V gene is TRBV4-1, the J gene TRBJ1-2; a weak D match, TRBD1 (6 bases). The CDR3 runs to 17 residues. The germline V gene encodes CDR1 MGHRA and CDR2 YSYEKL. With 1 base removed from V and 4 bases from J, the gap between germline ends came to 19 bases. CDR3 region: CASSQAIWEGDRYGYTF. The DNA of the CDR3 is TGCGCCAGCAGCCAAGCTATTTGGGAGGGGGACCGCTATGGCTACACCTTC.

This rearrangement joins TRBV9 to TRBJ2-7, with TRBD1 as a possible D gene (6 bases). The CDR3 contains 16 residues. The germline CDR1 and CDR2 sequences are SGDLS and YYNGEE. The V gene lost 7 bases and the J gene lost 4 bases, with 24 bases spanning the gap. This CDR3 is CASSPRPRGKLYEQYF. In nucleotides, the CDR3 is TGTGCCAGCTCCCCGAGGCCGAGGGGGAAGCTTTACGAGCAGTACTTC. Supplemented by reference TRBV9 and TRBJ2-7, the full variable domain reads DSGVTQTPKHLITATGQRVTLRCSPRSGDLSVYWYQQSLDQGLQFLIQYYNGEERAKGNILERFSAQQFPDLHSELNLSSLELGDSALYFCASSPRPRGKLYEQYFGPGTRLTVT.

CDR3 amino acids: CASSIQGSANEKLFF. The CDR3 coding sequence is TGTGCCAGCAGCATTCAGGGATCTGCTAATGAAAAACTGTTTTTT. This chain joins TRBV21-1 and TRBJ1-4; TRBD1 is the table's D call, not checked against the DNA. TRBV21-1 corresponds to a pseudogene. This CDR3 comprises 15 residues.